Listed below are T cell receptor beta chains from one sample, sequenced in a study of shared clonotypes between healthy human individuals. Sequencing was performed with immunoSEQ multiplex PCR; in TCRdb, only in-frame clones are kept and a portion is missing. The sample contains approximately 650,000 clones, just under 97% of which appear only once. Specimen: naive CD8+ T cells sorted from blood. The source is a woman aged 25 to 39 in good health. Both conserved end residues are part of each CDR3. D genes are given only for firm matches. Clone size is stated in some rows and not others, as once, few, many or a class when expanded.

TGTGCCAGCAGCTTGCGGGACCCGTACTACGAGCAGTACTTC,CASSLRDPYYEQYF,TRBV11-2,once,-,TRBJ2-7
TGTGCCAGCAGCCCCAGGGGGGACGCCAAAAACATTCAGTACTTC,CASSPRGDAKNIQYF,TRBV6-5,-,-,TRBJ2-4
TGTGCCAGCGAGGGGGACACCCGGGCGGGGCAGTACTTC,CASEGDTRAGQYF,TRBV2,-,-,TRBJ2-7
TGTGCCAGCACCTCAGCCGGGACAGTCTCCTACGAGCAGTACTTC,CASTSAGTVSYEQYF,TRBV28,-,TRBD1,TRBJ2-7
TGTGCCAGCAGTGGGGGGGCCCCGGGGCATGAAAAACTGTTTTTT,CASSGGAPGHEKLFF,TRBV9,-,-,TRBJ1-4
TGCAGCGTTGAAGATACCGAAGACAGGGGACCGACCTACGAGCAGTACTTC,CSVEDTEDRGPTYEQYF,TRBV29-1,-,TRBD1,TRBJ2-7
TGTGCCAGCAGTTACTCCGGGCGCACAGATACGCAGTATTTT,CASSYSGRTDTQYF,TRBV6-5,-,-,TRBJ2-3
TGTGCCAGCAGTTTGCTGGGGAACAGCGTAAACTGGGGGGGCATTCAGTACTTC,CASSLLGNSVNWGGIQYF,TRBV28,-,TRBD2,TRBJ2-4
TGTGCCACCCAAACGGGCAGGACAACTGAAGCTTTCTTT,CATQTGRTTEAFF,TRBV28,-,-,TRBJ1-1
TGTGCCAGCAGCCAAGAAGACGTAAGGGGAATCTACGAGCAGTACTTC,CASSQEDVRGIYEQYF,TRBV4-2,-,-,TRBJ2-7
TGTGCCAGCAGTTTATGGGCTAGCGGGAGTCCGCAAGAGACCCAGTACTTC,CASSLWASGSPQETQYF,TRBV28,-,TRBD2,TRBJ2-5
TGTGCCAGCAGTCCCGGAGTCACAGGGGAGAACGAGCAGTACTTC,CASSPGVTGENEQYF,TRBV27,-,TRBD1,TRBJ2-7